These 21 T cell receptor beta chains were all obtained from the same sample, sequenced in a study of regulatory T cells in long-lasting Graves disease. Construction of TCR beta libraries relied on iRepertoire HTBI primers and on Arm-PCR targeting CDR3 regions. TCRdb re-called the multiplex PCR reads with MiXCR, one entry per CDR3 protein. Seen here are 420,000 or so distinct CDR3 sequences, 15% to 20% observed once, and the top ten hold about 25%. Time point noted: newly diagnosed GD, antithyroid drugs for less than 3 months. PBMCs were the source of the RNA used for TCR sequencing. The same data also contributed to another study, on T cells in Graves' hyperthyroidism and ophthalmopathy.

This specimen consisted of peripheral blood mononuclear cells (PBMCs), obtained at new diagnosis, from a patient treated with antithyroid drugs. The receptors were sampled from a woman aged 18-29 years with Graves disease.

Many counts were recorded for this clonotype. The chain joins TRBV20-1 to TRBJ2-1; TRBD2 aligns across 9 bases. The length of the CDR3 is 16 residues. With V trimmed by 3 bases and J by 7 bases, 13 bases remained unmatched. CDR1 is DFQATT, CDR2 SNEGSKA, per germline (reference sequence). CDR3 loop: CSASHREAGGNNEQFF. CDR3 nucleotides: TGCAGTGCTAGTCACCGCGAAGCGGGAGGCAATAATGAGCAGTTCTTC.

The V call is TRBV12-3 or TRBV12-4, the J call TRBJ1-1; D not certain. This CDR3 contains 15 residues. V lost 5 bases and J lost 1, with 14 bases in between. CDR3 amino acids: CASSPYIRANTEAFF. The CDR3 DNA reads as TGTGCCAGCAGTCCTTACATACGGGCGAACACTGAAGCTTTCTTT.

As DNA, the CDR3 is TGTGCCAGCAGAATCGGGTCCTCCTACGAGCAGTACTTC. This gives the protein CASRIGSSYEQYF. The chain carries TRBV12-3 or TRBV12-4 and TRBJ2-7; D remains ambiguous. CDR3 length: 13 residues. V gave up 6 bases and J gave up 0 bases, with 9 bases separating them.

CDR3 protein: CSARMSRGPNTEAFF. The CDR3 coding sequence is TGCAGTGCTAGAATGAGCAGGGGTCCGAACACTGAAGCTTTCTTT. The chain employs TRBV20-1 and TRBJ1-1, with TRBD1 as a possible D gene (6 bases). Trimming shortened V by 2 bases and J by 1 base, and 14 bases separated the two germline ends. The CDR3 spans 15 residues. Germline V CDR1 and CDR2: DFQATT, SNEGSKA (reference sequence).

This clonotype occurred many times. The rearrangement joins TRBV18 to TRBJ2-7; 7 bases fit TRBD1. J was trimmed by 7 bases and V by 3 bases; bases with no gene match: 6. Germline V gene data show CDR1 as KGHSH and CDR2 as LQKENI. This CDR3 contains 13 residues. Here the CDR3 DNA reads TGTGCCAGCTCACCCCGGGACAGTTGGGAGCAGTACTTC. It specifies CASSPRDSWEQYF. Full variable domain (rest looked up from reference TRBV18 and TRBJ2-7): NAGVMQNPRHLVRRRGQEARLRCSPMKGHSHVYWYRQLPEEGLKFMVYLQKENIIDESGMPKERFSAEFPKEGPSILRIQQVVRGDSAAYFCASSPRDSWEQYFGPGTRLTVT.

This clonotype was observed many times. J is TRBJ2-3 and V is TRBV11-2, with 9 bases matching TRBD1. In germline, CDR1 is SGHAT, CDR2 FQNNGV. V dropped 5 bases and J dropped 1; count of bases not matched to a gene: 4. The CDR3 covers 15 residues. The CDR3 coding sequence is TGTGCCAGCAGCCAAACAGGGGGCGGCACAGATACGCAGTATTTT. This gives the protein CASSQTGGGTDTQYF. The full variable domain, in which reference TRBV11-2 and TRBJ2-3 provide the parts outside the CDR3, is EAGVAQSPRYKIIEKRQSVAFWCNPISGHATLYWYQQILGQGPKLLIQFQNNGVVDDSQLPKDRFSAERLKGVDSTLKIQPAKLEDSAVYLCASSQTGGGTDTQYFGPGTRLTVL.

This clonotype was seen a handful of times. This chain connects TRBV5-1 to TRBJ1-2; D perhaps matches TRBD1 (5 bases). The germline gives CDR1 SGHRS, CDR2 YFSETQ. The CDR3 is 12 amino acids. V was shortened by 4 bases and J by 3 bases, with 7 bases between the two germline ends. CDR3 residues: CASSPGHYGYTF. In DNA form, the CDR3 reads TGCGCCAGCAGCCCGGGACACTATGGCTACACCTTC. The complete variable domain, with remaining parts taken from reference TRBV5-1 and TRBJ1-2, reads KAGVTQTPRYLIKTRGQQVTLSCSPISGHRSVSWYQQTPGQGLQFLFEYFSETQRNKGNFPGRFSGRQFSNSRSEMNVSTLELGDSALYLCASSPGHYGYTFGSGTRLTVV.

The rearrangement links TRBV20-1 to TRBJ2-7, with 11 positions matching TRBD1. The CDR3 is made up of 17 amino acids. CDR1 and CDR2 (germline): DFQATT, SNEGSKA (reference sequence). V trimming: 6 bases; J trimming: 3 bases; junction bases outside the gene matches: 16. DNA for the CDR3: TGCAGTGCCCCCCCCCGCCCCGGGACAGGGGGACACTACGAGCAGTACTTC. Protein: CSAPPRPGTGGHYEQYF.

This clonotype was counted many times. The chain carries TRBV12-3 or TRBV12-4 and TRBJ2-1, with D unclear. The CDR3 contains 12 residues. The V end lost 3 bases, the J end lost 10 bases, and 10 bases lay between the germline ends. The CDR3 is CASSLDPAEQFF. For the CDR3, the DNA is TGTGCCAGCAGTTTGGACCCGGCCGAGCAGTTCTTC.

This clonotype is a singleton in its sample. The gene calls are TRBV5-1 and TRBJ2-2; 14 bases fit TRBD2. The V and J ends lost 6 bases and 6 bases, in that order; junction bases with no gene match: 10. Germline CDR1 is SGHRS and CDR2 is YFSETQ. The CDR3 covers 17 residues. As DNA, the CDR3 is TGCGCCAGCACCCTGACTAGCGGGAGGGCCCGCGCCGGGGAGCTGTTTTTT. Protein sequence: CASTLTSGRARAGELFF.

V gene TRBV6-5 combines with J gene TRBJ2-3, with TRBD2 identical over 13 bases. The DNA end is a closer match to TRBJ2-1, so the J assignment may be wrong. Looked up from germline, CDR1 is MNHEY and CDR2 is SVGAGI. The CDR3 totals 17 residues. The CDR3 here is CASSFGTSGTLMDEQFF. The CDR3 nucleotides are TGTGCCAGCAGTTTCGGGACTAGCGGGACCCTTATGGACGAGCAGTTCTTC.

Many counts were recorded for this clonotype. The rearrangement uses TRBV7-2 and TRBJ1-5; TRBD1 matches 7 bases. Losses at the gene ends were 8 bases for V and 1 base for J; bases not matched to a gene: 2. There are 13 residues in the CDR3. CDR1 and CDR2 from the germline V gene are SGHTA and FQGNSA. CDR3 sequence (DNA): TGTGCCAGCTCGGACAGGAGCAATCAGCCCCAGCATTTT. As protein: CASSDRSNQPQHF.

This sequence joins TRBV19 and TRBJ2-6; TRBD1 matches 8 bases. The CDR3 contains 18 residues. CDR1 is LNHDA and CDR2 is SQIVND in the germline V gene (reference sequence). V lost 9 bases, J lost 1 base, and 14 bases stayed unmatched. The CDR3 DNA is TGTGCCAGCAAACGGACAGGGAACTCCTATTCTGGGGCCAACGTCCTGACTTTC. It yields the protein CASKRTGNSYSGANVLTF.

V is TRBV7-3 and J is TRBJ2-3, with 9 bases identical to TRBD1. Germline values: CDR1 SGHTA, CDR2 FQGTGA. The junction had 12 bases not matched to a gene; V was cut back by 5 bases and J by 6 bases. CDR3 size: 16 residues. As DNA, the CDR3 is TGTGCCAGCAGCCGATCCGGGACAGGGTCGGTGGATACGCAGTATTTT. Its translation: CASSRSGTGSVDTQYF.

This clonotype was detected many times. V gene TRBV7-9 combines with J gene TRBJ2-7; 11 bases are a match to TRBD2. Germline CDR1 SEHNR, CDR2 FQNEAQ (reference sequence). V dropped 7 bases and J dropped 6; count of bases not matched to a gene: 14. The CDR3 contains 16 residues. CDR3 bases: TGTGCCAGCATCCCATGGGTAGCGGGAGGGCCGCGCGAGCAGTACTTC. This translates into CASIPWVAGGPREQYF.

This clonotype was observed many times. The V and J genes are TRBV12-3 or TRBV12-4 and TRBJ2-3; D is possibly TRBD1 or TRBD2 (5 bases each). The CDR3 runs to 15 residues. The ends were cut back, 5 bases at V and 6 bases at J, with 18 bases in the middle. The CDR3 DNA follows: TGTGCCAGCAGTCCAAGTGGGACCGAGGGGGATACGCAGTATTTT. It codes for CASSPSGTEGDTQYF.

The table lists this clonotype with many counts. V gene TRBV30 combines with J gene TRBJ2-7; D may match TRBD1 or TRBD2 (6 bases each). Looked up from germline, CDR1 is GTSNPN and CDR2 is SVGIG (reference sequence). The CDR3 consists of 14 residues. V gave up 4 bases and J gave up 2 bases, with 15 bases separating them. For the CDR3, the DNA is TGTGCCTGGACCACGGGGGCCTCTACCTACGAGCAGTACTTC. This gives the protein CAWTTGASTYEQYF.

This clonotype has at least ten counts. The CDR3 DNA reads TGTGCCAGCAGTATACTAGGGACTAGCCAAGACGAGCAGTACTTC. Translating gives CASSILGTSQDEQYF. V usage is TRBV12-3 or TRBV12-4 and J usage is TRBJ2-7; 9 nucleotides line up with TRBD2. The CDR3 has 15 residues. Trimming removed 5 bases from V and 5 bases from J; junction bases left unmatched: 10.

The chain carries TRBV11-2 and TRBJ2-1; TRBD1 matches at 7 bases. The CDR3 has 16 amino acids. J was trimmed by 8 bases and V by 0 bases; bases with no gene match: 10. Germline V gene data show CDR1 as SGHAT and CDR2 as FQNNGV. CDR3 region: CASSLEGRGRFDEQFF. CDR3 in DNA: TGTGCCAGCAGCTTAGAAGGAAGGGGGCGATTTGATGAGCAGTTCTTC.

This clonotype was detected many times. The rearrangement links TRBV27 to TRBJ2-2, with D unresolved. The V and J ends lost 0 bases and 5 bases respectively, with 7 bases between them. CDR1 and CDR2 from the germline V gene are MNHEY and SMNVEV (reference sequence). The CDR3 is 14 amino acids. In DNA, the CDR3 is TGTGCCAGCAGTTTATCCGTATTTACCGGGGAGCTGTTTTTT. It is translated as CASSLSVFTGELFF.

There are many counts of this clonotype. This rearrangement joins TRBV5-1 to TRBJ2-7, with D perhaps TRBD1 or TRBD2 (6 bases each). The germline V gene encodes CDR1 SGHRS and CDR2 YFSETQ. V was clipped by 6 bases and J by 0 bases, with 31 bases between them. The CDR3 runs 20 residues. The CDR3 nucleotides are TGCGCCAGCACGGGGAATCCTACAGTCTACAGAGGGGGACTCTCCTACGAGCAGTACTTC. Translation gives CASTGNPTVYRGGLSYEQYF.